This T cell receptor beta chain was obtained from a study of blood T cell repertoires in COVID-19. Per the germline V gene, CDR1 is SGHRS and CDR2 is YFSETQ. V trimming: 4 bases; J trimming: 9 bases; junction bases outside the gene matches: 7. CDR3 size: 15 residues. Some clones are missing from TCRdb's copy, which holds only in-frame ones; the method was immunoSEQ multiplex PCR. The sample has about 190,000 clones; approximately 88% are singletons. The chain joins TRBV5-1 to TRBJ2-1, with 13 bases lining up with TRBD2. The sequencing sample was made of peripheral blood. The TCR originated in a man aged 40-49 years with acute or convalescent COVID-19. This CDR3 reads CASSQGLAGEGEQFF. The CDR3 DNA reads TGCGCCAGCAGCCAAGGACTAGCGGGGGAAGGTGAGCAGTTCTTC.